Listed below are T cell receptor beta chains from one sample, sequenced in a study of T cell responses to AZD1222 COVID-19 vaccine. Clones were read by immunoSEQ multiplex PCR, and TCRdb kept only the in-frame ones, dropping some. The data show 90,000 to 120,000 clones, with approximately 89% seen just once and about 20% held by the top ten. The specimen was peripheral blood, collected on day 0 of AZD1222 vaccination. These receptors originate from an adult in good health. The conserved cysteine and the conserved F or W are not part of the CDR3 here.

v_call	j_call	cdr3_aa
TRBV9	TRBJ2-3	ASSEGGLVVADTQY
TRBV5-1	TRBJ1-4	ASTGSTNEKLF
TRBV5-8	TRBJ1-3	ASSFQGVTGNTIY
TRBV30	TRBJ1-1	AWSVPQTGGNTEAF
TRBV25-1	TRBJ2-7	ASSELSSYEQY
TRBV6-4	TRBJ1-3	ASSDSIRTRAGNTIY
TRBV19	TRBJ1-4	ASSTRSQETEKLF
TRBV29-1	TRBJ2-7	SVEVAGAFAYEQY
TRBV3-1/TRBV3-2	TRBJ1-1	ASSHNPRNTEAF
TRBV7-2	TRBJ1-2	ASSLGQSKYYGYT
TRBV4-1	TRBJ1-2	ASSQELVSGQGYGYT
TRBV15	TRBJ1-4	ATSSPDRGANEKLF
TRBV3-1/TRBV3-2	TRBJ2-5	ASSQEVGLAGAGTQY
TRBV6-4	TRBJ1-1	ASSDRAGEAF
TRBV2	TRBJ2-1	ASSGGPTNEQF
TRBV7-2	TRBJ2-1	ASSLGQGSYNEQF
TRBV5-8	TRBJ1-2	ASSPLRGSFNYGYT
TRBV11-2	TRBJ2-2	ASSTQRSGELF
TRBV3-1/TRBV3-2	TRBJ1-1	ASSQVRRSTEAF
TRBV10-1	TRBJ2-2	ASSVVRENRSTGELF
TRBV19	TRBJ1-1	ASSITGQANTEAF
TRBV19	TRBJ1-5	ASSPRGTLQPQH
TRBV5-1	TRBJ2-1	ASSHRRLAGGIYNEQF
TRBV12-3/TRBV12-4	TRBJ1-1	ASSFRFLGEAF
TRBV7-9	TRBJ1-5	ASSPTGPSNQPQH
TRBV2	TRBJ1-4	ASSGDRGLINEKLF
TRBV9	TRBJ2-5	ASSVGEETQY
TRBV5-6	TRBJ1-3	ASSSATGISGNTIY
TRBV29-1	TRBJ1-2	SGRTAAYGYT
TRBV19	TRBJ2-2	ASSRDREITGELF
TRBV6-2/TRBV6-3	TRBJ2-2	ASSYIFGGGDTGELF
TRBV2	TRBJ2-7	ASSEGDRGYTSEQY
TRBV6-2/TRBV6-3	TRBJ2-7	ASSMMATGGSYEQY
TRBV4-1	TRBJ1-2	ASRRLQGEYSYGYT
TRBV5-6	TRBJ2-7	ASSLGGLKPYEQY
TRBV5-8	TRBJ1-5	ASSPFNQPQH
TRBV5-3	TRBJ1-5	ASLTRAPGQPQH
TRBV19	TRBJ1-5	ASSGTGQGNQPQH
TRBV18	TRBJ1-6	ASSLESYNSPLH
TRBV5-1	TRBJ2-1	ASSLAGRGDEQF
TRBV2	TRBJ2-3	ASSERTSRAVSTDTQY
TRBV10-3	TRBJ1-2	AIRITIPGQANYGYT
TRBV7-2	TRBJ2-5	ASSHFTAGETQY
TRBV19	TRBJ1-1	ASSWDRGVGTEAF
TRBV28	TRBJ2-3	ASSLAGESTSDTQY
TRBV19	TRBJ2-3	ASRTQVNTDTQY
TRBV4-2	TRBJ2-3	ASKEGADLADTQY
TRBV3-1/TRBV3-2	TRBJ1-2	ASSPQQGYGYT
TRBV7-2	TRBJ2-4	ASSKVNREAIQY
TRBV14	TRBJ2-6	ASSLRDSGANVLT
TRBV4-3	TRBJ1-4	ASSQDRGQGGGEKLF
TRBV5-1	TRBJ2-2	ASSFSLRTGPAGELF
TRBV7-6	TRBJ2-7	ASSAGDRGPYEQY
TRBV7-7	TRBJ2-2	ASSLGQRNTGELF
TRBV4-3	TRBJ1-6	ASSQDWAGGNSPLH